This is a list of T cell receptor beta chains from one sample in a study of blood T cell repertoires in COVID-19. The method was immunoSEQ multiplex PCR; TCRdb's version includes in-frame clones alone and lacks a portion of them. Of 20,000 to 25,000 clones listed, 83% are singletons. The sample was peripheral blood. The receptors originated from a man between 65 and 80 years old with acute or convalescent COVID-19. The CDR3 runs from the conserved cysteine through the conserved F or W. The order of the fields is CDR3 protein, CDR3 DNA, J gene, D gene, clone size, V gene. A D gene is named only where the DNA matches it firmly. The size entry is marked missing in some rows and otherwise reads once, few, many or a size class.

CDR3 protein: CATSGTNQPQHF
CDR3 DNA: TGTGCCACCAGTGGGACAAATCAGCCCCAGCATTTT
J gene: TRBJ1-5
D gene: .
clone size: .
V gene: TRBV24-1

CDR3 protein: CASSFHMATEAFF
CDR3 DNA: TGTGCCAGCAGCTTTCATATGGCCACTGAAGCTTTCTTT
J gene: TRBJ1-1
D gene: .
clone size: .
V gene: TRBV7-9

CDR3 protein: CASSPQSGLAEPTGELFF
CDR3 DNA: TGTGCCAGCTCACCACAGTCCGGGCTAGCGGAACCCACCGGGGAGCTGTTTTTT
J gene: TRBJ2-2
D gene: TRBD2
clone size: .
V gene: TRBV18

CDR3 protein: CASSGGTSGRYTDTQYF
CDR3 DNA: TGTGCCAGCAGCGGGGGGACTAGCGGGCGTTACACAGATACGCAGTATTTT
J gene: TRBJ2-3
D gene: TRBD2
clone size: .
V gene: TRBV9

CDR3 protein: CASSISGIRTGELFF
CDR3 DNA: TGTGCCAGCAGCATTTCCGGGATACGGACCGGGGAGCTGTTTTTT
J gene: TRBJ2-2
D gene: .
clone size: .
V gene: TRBV7-8

CDR3 protein: CASSPGTSGRPVAQYF
CDR3 DNA: TGTGCCAGCAGCCCGGGGACTAGCGGGAGACCCGTTGCCCAGTACTTC
J gene: TRBJ2-5
D gene: TRBD2
clone size: .
V gene: TRBV3-1/TRBV3-2

CDR3 protein: CATSRTGTGTYEQYF
CDR3 DNA: TGTGCCACCAGCAGGACCGGGACAGGGACCTACGAGCAGTACTTC
J gene: TRBJ2-7
D gene: TRBD1
clone size: few
V gene: TRBV15

CDR3 protein: CASSQVEGERETQYF
CDR3 DNA: TGCGCCAGCAGCCAAGTTGAGGGGGAGCGGGAGACCCAGTACTTC
J gene: TRBJ2-5
D gene: .
clone size: many
V gene: TRBV4-3

CDR3 protein: CASSQGTNNEQFF
CDR3 DNA: TGTGCCAGCAGCCAGGGGACTAACAATGAGCAGTTCTTC
J gene: TRBJ2-1
D gene: .
clone size: .
V gene: TRBV11-2

CDR3 protein: CASSQPRTSGTYNEQFF
CDR3 DNA: TGTGCCAGCAGCCAACCGCGGACTAGCGGCACCTACAATGAGCAGTTCTTC
J gene: TRBJ2-1
D gene: TRBD2
clone size: .
V gene: TRBV4-2

CDR3 protein: CASSPAGRGEETQYF
CDR3 DNA: TGTGCCAGCAGCCCCGCCGGGAGGGGAGAAGAGACCCAGTACTTC
J gene: TRBJ2-5
D gene: TRBD2
clone size: .
V gene: TRBV7-9

CDR3 protein: CASSQDPRDRVYGYTF
CDR3 DNA: TGCGCCAGCAGCCAAGATCCCAGGGACAGGGTTTATGGCTACACCTTC
J gene: TRBJ1-2
D gene: TRBD1
clone size: .
V gene: TRBV4-3

CDR3 protein: CASSSVTSGSNEQFF
CDR3 DNA: TGCGCCAGCAGCTCGGTTACTAGCGGAAGCAATGAGCAGTTCTTC
J gene: TRBJ2-1
D gene: TRBD2
clone size: .
V gene: TRBV4-3

CDR3 protein: CASSLEGHLSPLHF
CDR3 DNA: TGTGCCAGCAGCTTAGAAGGACACCTATCACCCCTCCACTTT
J gene: TRBJ1-6
D gene: .
clone size: .
V gene: TRBV7-2

CDR3 protein: CASASSGGNNEQFF
CDR3 DNA: TGTGCCAGTGCGAGTTCGGGGGGTAACAATGAGCAGTTCTTC
J gene: TRBJ2-1
D gene: TRBD2
clone size: .
V gene: TRBV19

CDR3 protein: CASSAAVGESPLHF
CDR3 DNA: TGTGCCAGCAGTGCGGCCGTAGGGGAATCACCCCTCCACTTT
J gene: TRBJ1-6
D gene: .
clone size: .
V gene: TRBV2

CDR3 protein: CAISENRENTEAFF
CDR3 DNA: TGTGCCATCAGTGAAAATCGGGAGAACACTGAAGCTTTCTTT
J gene: TRBJ1-1
D gene: .
clone size: .
V gene: TRBV10-3

CDR3 protein: CASSWRDSQETQYF
CDR3 DNA: TGTGCCAGCAGCTGGAGGGACAGCCAAGAGACCCAGTACTTC
J gene: TRBJ2-5
D gene: .
clone size: .
V gene: TRBV7-8

CDR3 protein: CASSLSGQGEGYTF
CDR3 DNA: TGTGCCAGCTCCCTATCAGGACAGGGCGAAGGCTACACCTTC
J gene: TRBJ1-2
D gene: TRBD1
clone size: .
V gene: TRBV18

CDR3 protein: CASRPGRDRGYEQYF
CDR3 DNA: TGTGCCAGCAGACCCGGCCGGGACAGGGGATACGAGCAGTACTTC
J gene: TRBJ2-7
D gene: TRBD1
clone size: once
V gene: TRBV3-1/TRBV3-2

CDR3 protein: CASSPREGPTDTQYF
CDR3 DNA: TGTGCCAGTAGTCCCCGGGAGGGGCCCACAGATACGCAGTATTTT
J gene: TRBJ2-3
D gene: TRBD2
clone size: .
V gene: TRBV19

CDR3 protein: CASTIRTGDRGELFF
CDR3 DNA: TGTGCCAGCACCATAAGAACAGGGGACCGCGGGGAGCTGTTTTTT
J gene: TRBJ2-2
D gene: TRBD1
clone size: once
V gene: TRBV6-5

CDR3 protein: CASSLPGENSPLHF
CDR3 DNA: TGTGCCAGCAGCTTGCCAGGGGAAAATTCACCCCTCCACTTT
J gene: TRBJ1-6
D gene: .
clone size: .
V gene: TRBV5-4

CDR3 protein: CASSPSGRGRGELFF
CDR3 DNA: TGTGCCAGCAGTCCGAGCGGAAGGGGGCGCGGGGAGCTGTTTTTT
J gene: TRBJ2-2
D gene: TRBD1
clone size: .
V gene: TRBV5-6

CDR3 protein: CASSSLDTENTEAFF
CDR3 DNA: TGTGCCAGCAGTTCGTTGGACACCGAGAACACTGAAGCTTTCTTT
J gene: TRBJ1-1
D gene: .
clone size: few
V gene: TRBV28

CDR3 protein: CASSLPGHRGYGYTF
CDR3 DNA: TGTGCCAGCAGCTTACCGGGACACCGCGGGTATGGCTACACCTTC
J gene: TRBJ1-2
D gene: .
clone size: .
V gene: TRBV9

CDR3 protein: CSAISRTGVGYTF
CDR3 DNA: TGCAGCGCCATATCACGGACAGGGGTGGGCTACACCTTC
J gene: TRBJ1-2
D gene: TRBD1
clone size: .
V gene: TRBV29-1

CDR3 protein: CASSGDRGFTDTQYF
CDR3 DNA: TGTGCCAGCAGCGGCGACAGGGGCTTCACAGATACGCAGTATTTT
J gene: TRBJ2-3
D gene: TRBD1
clone size: .
V gene: TRBV5-6

CDR3 protein: CASSLRNTGELFF
CDR3 DNA: TGTGCCAGCAGCTTGCGGAACACCGGGGAGCTGTTTTTT
J gene: TRBJ2-2
D gene: .
clone size: .
V gene: TRBV5-5

CDR3 protein: CASSSGISSYNEQFF
CDR3 DNA: TGTGCCAGCAGCTCCGGGATCAGCTCCTACAATGAGCAGTTCTTC
J gene: TRBJ2-1
D gene: .
clone size: .
V gene: TRBV11-3

CDR3 protein: CAWGVDWDRGFGGYTF
CDR3 DNA: TGTGCCTGGGGCGTAGACTGGGACAGGGGTTTCGGTGGCTACACCTTC
J gene: TRBJ1-2
D gene: TRBD1
clone size: .
V gene: TRBV30

CDR3 protein: CASSSGILNSPLHF
CDR3 DNA: TGTGCCAGCAGCTCCGGGATCCTAAATTCACCCCTCCACTTT
J gene: TRBJ1-6
D gene: .
clone size: .
V gene: TRBV7-8

CDR3 protein: CATSEQGMAGELFF
CDR3 DNA: TGTGCCACCAGTGAGCAGGGGATGGCCGGGGAGCTGTTTTTT
J gene: TRBJ2-2
D gene: .
clone size: few
V gene: TRBV24-1

CDR3 protein: CASSSGQVPYEQYF
CDR3 DNA: TGTGCCAGTAGTTCCGGACAGGTTCCCTACGAGCAGTACTTC
J gene: TRBJ2-7
D gene: TRBD1
clone size: .
V gene: TRBV19

CDR3 protein: CATSERETQYF
CDR3 DNA: TGTGCCACCAGCGAGCGTGAGACCCAGTACTTC
J gene: TRBJ2-5
D gene: .
clone size: .
V gene: TRBV15

CDR3 protein: CASSSDSHQPQHF
CDR3 DNA: TGTGCCAGCAGTAGTGACTCGCACCAGCCCCAGCATTTT
J gene: TRBJ1-5
D gene: .
clone size: .
V gene: TRBV2

CDR3 protein: CASSLGLAVTDTQYF
CDR3 DNA: TGTGCCAGCAGCTTGGGACTAGCCGTCACAGATACGCAGTATTTT
J gene: TRBJ2-3
D gene: TRBD2
clone size: .
V gene: TRBV5-4

CDR3 protein: CASSPGDNEQFF
CDR3 DNA: TGTGCCAGTAGTCCGGGGGACAATGAGCAGTTCTTC
J gene: TRBJ2-1
D gene: .
clone size: .
V gene: TRBV19

CDR3 protein: CASSPRGGGDNEQFF
CDR3 DNA: TGTGCCAGCAGCCCTCGGGGGGGAGGGGACAATGAGCAGTTCTTC
J gene: TRBJ2-1
D gene: TRBD2
clone size: .
V gene: TRBV3-1/TRBV3-2

CDR3 protein: CASSSSDSSGDF
CDR3 DNA: TGTGCCAGCAGTTCCTCGGACAGTTCTGGAGATTTT
J gene: TRBJ1-5
D gene: .
clone size: few
V gene: TRBV28

CDR3 protein: CASSQESGGETQYF
CDR3 DNA: TGTGCCAGCAGCCAAGAGTCCGGGGGAGAGACCCAGTACTTC
J gene: TRBJ2-5
D gene: .
clone size: .
V gene: TRBV3-1/TRBV3-2

CDR3 protein: CASVRTGEGVDTEAFF
CDR3 DNA: TGTGCCAGCGTTAGGACAGGGGAGGGTGTAGACACTGAAGCTTTCTTT
J gene: TRBJ1-1
D gene: TRBD1
clone size: few
V gene: TRBV5-4

CDR3 protein: CASSIQGVSGQKLFF
CDR3 DNA: TGTGCCAGTAGTATCCAGGGGGTCTCCGGTCAGAAACTGTTTTTT
J gene: TRBJ1-4
D gene: TRBD1
clone size: few
V gene: TRBV19

CDR3 protein: CASSATENNSPLHF
CDR3 DNA: TGCGCCAGCAGCGCGACGGAGAATAATTCACCCCTCCACTTT
J gene: TRBJ1-6
D gene: .
clone size: .
V gene: TRBV5-1

CDR3 protein: CATWDSNSPLHF
CDR3 DNA: TGTGCCACCTGGGACTCCAATTCACCCCTCCACTTT
J gene: TRBJ1-6
D gene: .
clone size: .
V gene: TRBV28

CDR3 protein: CASSLTSSGYYEQYF
CDR3 DNA: TGTGCCAGCAGCTTAACATCTAGCGGATACTACGAGCAGTACTTC
J gene: TRBJ2-7
D gene: TRBD2
clone size: .
V gene: TRBV7-8

CDR3 protein: CASSFGAGTNYGYTF
CDR3 DNA: TGTGCCAGCAGCTTTGGGGCCGGTACTAACTATGGCTACACCTTC
J gene: TRBJ1-2
D gene: .
clone size: once
V gene: TRBV5-4

CDR3 protein: CAWSVTQVGELFF
CDR3 DNA: TGTGCCTGGAGTGTAACGCAGGTCGGGGAGCTGTTTTTT
J gene: TRBJ2-2
D gene: .
clone size: .
V gene: TRBV30

CDR3 protein: CASSQVYVGGIGETQYF
CDR3 DNA: TGTGCCAGCAGCCAAGTTTATGTAGGAGGCATCGGAGAGACCCAGTACTTC
J gene: TRBJ2-5
D gene: .
clone size: .
V gene: TRBV3-1/TRBV3-2

CDR3 protein: CASSDASGSGNEQFF
CDR3 DNA: TGTGCCAGCAGTGATGCTAGCGGGTCTGGGAATGAGCAGTTCTTC
J gene: TRBJ2-1
D gene: TRBD2
clone size: .
V gene: TRBV2

CDR3 protein: CASSDYNYEQYF
CDR3 DNA: TGTGCCAGCAGCGACTACAACTACGAGCAGTACTTC
J gene: TRBJ2-7
D gene: .
clone size: .
V gene: TRBV2

CDR3 protein: CASSQVQGNTQYF
CDR3 DNA: TGTGCCAGCAGCCAGGTACAGGGGAATACGCAGTATTTT
J gene: TRBJ2-3
D gene: TRBD1
clone size: .
V gene: TRBV7-9

CDR3 protein: CASRRTGGTDTQYF
CDR3 DNA: TGTGCCAGCAGAAGGACAGGGGGCACAGATACGCAGTATTTT
J gene: TRBJ2-3
D gene: TRBD1
clone size: once
V gene: TRBV19

CDR3 protein: CATSMAGRGYTF
CDR3 DNA: TGTGCCACCAGCATGGCAGGGCGAGGCTACACCTTC
J gene: TRBJ1-2
D gene: .
clone size: once
V gene: TRBV15

CDR3 protein: CASSLRGRANYGYTF
CDR3 DNA: TGTGCCAGCAGCCTCCGGGGGAGGGCTAACTATGGCTACACCTTC
J gene: TRBJ1-2
D gene: .
clone size: .
V gene: TRBV7-8